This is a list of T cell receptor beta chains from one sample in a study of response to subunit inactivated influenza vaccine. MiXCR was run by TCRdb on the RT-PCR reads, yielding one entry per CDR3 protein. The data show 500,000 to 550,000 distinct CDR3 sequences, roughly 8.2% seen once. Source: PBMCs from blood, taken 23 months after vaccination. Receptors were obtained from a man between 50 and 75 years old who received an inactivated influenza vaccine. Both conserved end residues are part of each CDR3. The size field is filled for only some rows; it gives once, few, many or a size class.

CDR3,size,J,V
CASSPLGGAGGYNEQFF,few,TRBJ2-1,TRBV9
CASGHRDKGELFF,.,TRBJ2-2,TRBV7-2
CSAPGTRPNTGELFF,many,TRBJ2-2,TRBV20-1
CASSSRAAEKLFF,many,TRBJ1-4,TRBV7-2
CASSFAGAPRETQYF,.,TRBJ2-5,TRBV5-1
CSGVEGAQPQHF,few,TRBJ1-5,TRBV20-1
CASSRITGPGGTQYF,many,TRBJ2-5,TRBV12-3/TRBV12-4
CAIRRTVSSGNTIYF,few,TRBJ1-3,TRBV10-3
CASSLQTGNTIYF,few,TRBJ1-3,TRBV7-9
CASSQDASGLRSNEQFF,few,TRBJ2-1,TRBV4-3
CASTTSQPLSYNEQFF,few,TRBJ2-1,TRBV25-1
CASSLVQIRLAGAGYF,many,TRBJ2-3,TRBV7-2
CASQGGTHEQYF,many,TRBJ2-7,TRBV5-4
CASSTGQGGYTEAFF,.,TRBJ1-1,TRBV5-6
CSARRREYSNQPQHF,.,TRBJ1-5,TRBV20-1
CASSEGAQPQHF,few,TRBJ1-5,TRBV6-6
CSARLGQGHTEAFF,many,TRBJ1-1,TRBV20-1
CSVSIPETQYF,many,TRBJ2-5,TRBV29-1
CASSFRVTSSYNEQFF,many,TRBJ2-1,TRBV27
CATSRGDRGWPVYGYTF,many,TRBJ1-2,TRBV15
CSARDYGSSYEQYF,few,TRBJ2-7,TRBV20-1
CASSQGFLEPYEQYF,many,TRBJ2-7,TRBV4-1
CASSLKYEQYF,many,TRBJ2-7,TRBV7-8